The next 10 T cell receptor beta chains were all read from a single sample in a study of immune evolution from preneoplasia to lung adenocarcinoma. Clones were sequenced by immunoSEQ multiplex PCR, and TCRdb holds only the in-frame ones, with some missing. The table has under 7,500 clones, approximately 79% seen once; the top ten hold 12%. Sequences were obtained from FFPE minimally invasive lung adenocarcinoma tissue. These receptors originate from a person aged 70 to 85 with lung adenocarcinoma.

The V call is TRBV7-2, the J call TRBJ1-3; D is uncertain. Deletions cut 1 base from V and 0 bases from J, with 7 bases between. The length of the CDR3 is 15 residues. Germline V gives CDR1 SGHTA, CDR2 FQGNSA. Written as DNA, the CDR3 is TGTGCCAGCAGCTTAGAGGCCCTCTCTGGAAACACCATATATTTT. It yields the protein CASSLEALSGNTIYF.

This clone showed up just a few times. This rearrangement joins TRBV10-2 to TRBJ1-4, with unresolved D. V lost 6 bases and J 8 bases, leaving 13 bases between the germline ends. CDR1 is WSHSY and CDR2 is SAAADI in the germline V gene. The CDR3 covers 13 residues. The CDR3 spells CASRPGAGEKLFF. The CDR3 DNA reads as TGCGCCAGCAGACCGGGCGCGGGAGAAAAACTGTTTTTT.

The chain uses TRBV1 and TRBJ2-5. TRBV1 is a recognized pseudogene. The CDR3 loop spans 15 amino acids. CDR3 loop: CTSSQDRTSRETQYF. The CDR3 region has the DNA TGCACCAGCAGCCAAGATCGGACCTCCCGAGAGACCCAGTACTTC.

The genes are TRBV6-6 and TRBJ2-5; a possible D gene is TRBD2 (6 bases). Per germline, CDR1 MNHNY and CDR2 SVGAGI (reference sequence). The V end was cut by 6 bases, the J end by 3 bases, with 11 bases between. This CDR3 spans 13 amino acids. The CDR3 loop is CASRLLAKETQYF. The CDR3 DNA reads as TGTGCCAGCAGACTTCTAGCGAAAGAGACCCAGTACTTC.

The chain has TRBV7-8 and TRBJ2-1; D ambiguous. The CDR3 extends over 12 amino acids. The germline gives CDR1 SGHVS, CDR2 FQNEAQ. Trimming shortened V by 2 bases and J by 8 bases, and 7 bases separated the two germline ends. The CDR3 DNA sequence: TGTGCCAGCAGCTTATGGAGCGATGAGCAGTTCTTC. It encodes CASSLWSDEQFF.

About this clone itself: The CDR3 does not close with the conserved phenylalanine or tryptophan, likely indicating a read error. It is unclear where the CDR3 begins or ends on the DNA, so no DNA is shown, and the CDR3 is as TCRdb lists it. The V call is TRBV4-3, the J call TRBJ2-7; TRBD1 reflects the table's D call only, with no check against the DNA. Including both end residues, the CDR3 is 11 amino acids long. Per germline, CDR1 LGHNA and CDR2 YSLEER. CDR3 sequence reads: CASSQEGRGRI.

The rearrangement joins TRBV14 to TRBJ2-1; D remains unclear. The CDR3 runs 12 residues. Trimming pared 1 base from V and 10 bases from J, leaving 8 bases between. Germline CDR1 SGHDN, CDR2 FVKESK. The CDR3 sequence: CASSQGAWEQFF. In DNA form, the CDR3 reads TGTGCCAGCAGCCAAGGGGCGTGGGAGCAGTTCTTC.

The chain couples TRBV7-6 to TRBJ2-5, with 7 nucleotides matching TRBD1. This CDR3 is 16 amino acids long. Trimming removed 0 bases from V and 5 bases from J; junction bases left unmatched: 9. Germline V lookup: CDR1 SGHVS, CDR2 FNYEAQ. The CDR3 DNA is TGTGCCAGCAGCTTAGCGGGACAGACGGTCGGGGAGACCCAGTACTTC. Amino acid sequence: CASSLAGQTVGETQYF.

The chain carries TRBV11-3 and TRBJ2-7; D is undetermined. The CDR3 is made up of 14 amino acids. The V gene's germline CDR1 is SGHNT and CDR2 YENEEA. Trimming stripped 1 base from V and 7 bases from J, with 14 bases between. DNA for the CDR3: TGTGCCAGCAGCTTAGGAGACGGCCTAGGAGAGCAGTACTTC. It is translated as CASSLGDGLGEQYF. The full variable domain, completed using reference TRBV11-3 and TRBJ2-7, is EAGVVQSPRYKIIEKKQPVAFWCNPISGHNTLYWYLQNLGQGPELLIRYENEEAVDDSQLPKDRFSAERLKGVDSTLKIQPAELGDSAVYLCASSLGDGLGEQYFGPGTRLTVT.

This clone turned up a few times. The rearrangement links TRBV7-9 to TRBJ2-7; TRBD1 matches at 8 bases. Germline CDR1 SEHNR, CDR2 FQNEAQ (reference sequence). The CDR3 extends over 13 amino acids. With V trimmed by 6 bases and J by 10 bases, 11 bases remained unmatched. This CDR3 is CASSVLGQGEQYF. CDR3 nucleotide sequence: TGTGCCAGCAGTGTCCTAGGACAGGGAGAACAGTACTTC.